These 4 T cell receptor beta chains were all obtained from the same sample, sequenced in a study of T cell responses to AZD1222 COVID-19 vaccine. Generated by immunoSEQ multiplex PCR, the TCRdb table keeps only in-frame clones and is missing some. The sample lists tens of thousands of clones; just over 90% were seen once. This specimen was peripheral blood, taken 28 days after the second dose of the MenACWY control vaccine. Receptors were obtained from an adult who received the MenACWY meningococcal vaccine as a control.

The rearrangement joins TRBV5-6 to TRBJ1-5; maybe TRBD1 (5 bases). CDR1 SGHDT and CDR2 YYEEEE come from the germline V gene. Trimming pared 3 bases from V and 4 bases from J, leaving 17 bases between. The CDR3 is 16 residues long. This CDR3 reads CASSYLPGGGNQPQHF. CDR3 nucleotides: TGTGCCAGCAGCTACCTACCTGGGGGGGGAAATCAGCCCCAGCATTTT.

V and J are TRBV19 and TRBJ1-2; maybe TRBD1 (6 bases). V lost 6 bases to trimming and J lost 4 bases, with 18 bases between them. The length of the CDR3 is 15 residues. Germline CDR1 LNHDA, CDR2 SQIVND (reference sequence). The CDR3 loop is CASSNSNRDLYGYTF. The CDR3 DNA sequence: TGTGCCAGTAGCAATTCAAACAGGGACCTCTATGGCTACACCTTC.

The chain uses TRBV9 and TRBJ2-1, with 7 bases matching TRBD2. V shed 0 bases, J shed 4 bases, and the junction held 7 bases outside the gene matches. CDR1 and CDR2 (germline): SGDLS, YYNGEE. The CDR3 has 16 residues. The CDR3 is CASSVVVGGPYNEQFF. For the CDR3, the DNA is TGTGCCAGCAGCGTAGTTGTGGGAGGGCCTTACAATGAGCAGTTCTTC. The complete variable domain, with remaining parts taken from reference TRBV9 and TRBJ2-1, reads DSGVTQTPKHLITATGQRVTLRCSPRSGDLSVYWYQQSLDQGLQFLIQYYNGEERAKGNILERFSAQQFPDLHSELNLSSLELGDSALYFCASSVVVGGPYNEQFFGPGTRLTVL.

V is TRBV2 and J is TRBJ2-5; possibly TRBD2 for D (5 bases). The CDR3 is 12 amino acids. In germline, CDR1 is SNHLY, CDR2 FYNNEI. The V gene lost 6 bases and the J gene lost 4 bases, with 9 bases spanning the gap. The CDR3 nucleotides are TGTGCCAGCAGCCGAGAGGGAGAGACCCAGTACTTC. Translated, it gives CASSREGETQYF.